Listed below are T cell receptor beta chains from one sample, sequenced in a study of T cell repertoires in cytomegalovirus infection. TCRdb itself ran the reads through MiXCR, one entry per CDR3 protein. This sample carries some 500,000 distinct CDR3 sequences, almost 40% of them seen once, and the ten largest clones take around 50%. No antigen has been identified for these receptors. The sample was cultured PBMCs, taken from culture after CMV antigen stimulation. The origin of the receptors is a human donor in good health (CMV status not recorded). Some clones in this sample may be carry-over from other donors' samples. CDR3s include the opening cysteine and the closing phenylalanine or tryptophan. The D gene is left open where the match is weak. Only part of the rows carry a size: once, few, many, or a class if the clone is expanded.

d_gene	v_gene	j_gene	abundance	CDR3aa	CDR3nt
NA	TRBV7-9	TRBJ2-5	many	CASGDSPRGTQYF	TGTGCCAGCGGGGACAGTCCGCGGGGGACCCAGTACTTC
NA	TRBV29-1	TRBJ2-3	NA	CSVEYDRDTQYF	TGCAGCGTTGAATACGACCGAGATACGCAGTATTTT
NA	TRBV19	TRBJ2-3	NA	CASTLGQTSTDTQYF	TGTGCCAGTACCCTTGGACAGACAAGCACAGATACGCAGTATTTT
TRBD2	TRBV6-1	TRBJ2-5	few	CASSDPRWTRRETQYF	TGTGCCAGCAGTGATCCGAGGTGGACTAGGAGAGAGACCCAGTACTTC
NA	TRBV20-1	TRBJ1-1	NA	CSARSLNVNTEAFF	TGCAGTGCTAGATCCCTAAATGTGAACACTGAAGCTTTCTTT
NA	TRBV5-5	TRBJ1-1	few	CASSFFGGENTEAFF	TGTGCCAGCAGCTTCTTCGGAGGGGAGAACACTGAAGCTTTCTTT
NA	TRBV7-2	TRBJ1-5	NA	CASSFQGRGVNQPQHF	TGTGCCAGCAGCTTCCAGGGTAGAGGGGTCAATCAGCCCCAGCATTTT
NA	TRBV7-3	TRBJ2-1	NA	CASSLWAPYSSYNEQFF	TGTGCCAGCAGCTTATGGGCTCCCTACAGCTCCTACAATGAGCAGTTCTTC
NA	TRBV6-1	TRBJ2-4	few	CASSEKVYPMAKNIQYF	TGTGCCAGCAGTGAAAAGGTCTACCCGATGGCCAAAAACATTCAGTACTTC
TRBD2	TRBV7-9	TRBJ2-1	NA	CASSSLAGGRDEQFF	TGTGCCAGCAGCTCACTAGCGGGGGGTAGGGATGAGCAGTTCTTC
NA	TRBV12-3/TRBV12-4	TRBJ2-3	few	CASSLDDSTDTQYF	TGTGCCAGCAGTTTGGATGACAGCACAGATACGCAGTATTTT
NA	TRBV12-3/TRBV12-4	TRBJ2-7	NA	CASSRAGPYEQYF	TGTGCCAGCAGTCGCGCAGGGCCCTACGAGCAGTACTTC
TRBD2	TRBV5-1	TRBJ2-3	few	CASSLELAVTDTQYF	TGCGCCAGCAGCTTGGAACTAGCGGTCACAGATACGCAGTATTTT
TRBD2	TRBV28	TRBJ2-7	NA	CASSPGAGTSGGRSPYEQYF	TGTGCCAGCAGTCCCGGAGCCGGGACTAGCGGGGGTCGGAGCCCCTACGAGCAGTACTTC
TRBD2	TRBV7-6	TRBJ2-1	NA	CASSHPTSGYNEQFF	TGTGCCAGCAGCCACCCGACTAGCGGGTACAATGAGCAGTTCTTC
TRBD2	TRBV10-3	TRBJ2-1	few	CAISDPPGRDGPSYNEQFF	TGTGCCATCAGTGATCCCCCCGGGAGGGACGGGCCCTCCTACAATGAGCAGTTCTTC
NA	TRBV6-1	TRBJ1-2	few	CASRAGLQVNYGYTF	TGTGCCAGCAGGGCCGGTCTACAGGTTAACTATGGCTACACCTTC
NA	TRBV7-8	TRBJ1-2	few	CASSLNPDIYGYTF	TGTGCCAGCAGCTTAAATCCCGACATCTATGGCTACACCTTC
NA	TRBV7-9	TRBJ1-3	NA	CASSFPQGYSGNTIYF	TGTGCCAGCAGCTTCCCACAGGGCTACTCTGGAAACACCATATATTTT
TRBD1	TRBV6-5	TRBJ1-2	NA	CASSYSGQPTAYGYTF	TGTGCCAGCAGTTATTCGGGACAGCCGACCGCCTATGGCTACACCTTC
TRBD1	TRBV6-2/TRBV6-3	TRBJ1-1	few	CASSSATGSTEAFF	TGTGCCAGCAGTTCCGCGACAGGGAGCACTGAAGCTTTCTTT
TRBD2	TRBV6-2/TRBV6-3	TRBJ2-7	NA	CASRTSTGGKDFYEQYF	TGTGCCAGCAGGACGAGCACGGGGGGGAAAGATTTCTACGAGCAGTACTTC
NA	TRBV2	TRBJ2-5	NA	CASSRRAGETQYF	TGTGCCAGCAGTCGGAGGGCCGGAGAGACCCAGTACTTC
TRBD1	TRBV19	TRBJ1-5	few	CASRPYGTGGNQPQHF	TGTGCCAGTCGGCCATACGGGACAGGGGGCAATCAGCCCCAGCATTTT
NA	TRBV11-2	TRBJ2-2	NA	CASSLYRVGTGELFF	TGTGCCAGCAGCTTATACAGAGTTGGCACCGGGGAGCTGTTTTTT
NA	TRBV4-3	TRBJ1-4	few	CASSLRIRTNEKLFF	TGCGCCAGCAGCCTCAGAATAAGGACTAATGAAAAACTGTTTTTT
NA	TRBV10-2	TRBJ2-1	few	CASSEYREEEFF	TGCGCCAGCAGTGAGTACAGGGAAGAGGAGTTCTTC
NA	TRBV7-6	TRBJ1-2	NA	CASSLEQSMLNYGYTF	TGTGCCAGCAGCTTAGAACAGTCTATGCTTAACTATGGCTACACCTTC
TRBD1	TRBV12-3/TRBV12-4	TRBJ2-4	NA	CASSFGTAKNIQYF	TGTGCCAGCAGTTTTGGGACAGCAAAAAACATTCAGTACTTC
NA	TRBV7-2	TRBJ2-3	many	CASSSSDRVTQYF	TGTGCCAGCAGCTCCTCTGATCGGGTTACGCAGTATTTT
TRBD2	TRBV7-8	TRBJ2-1	many	CASSLGLAVSLYNEQFF	TGTGCCAGCAGCTTAGGACTAGCGGTATCGTTGTACAATGAGCAGTTCTTC
NA	TRBV19	TRBJ2-5	NA	CATRPGDSTGETQYF	TGTGCCACCCGACCTGGGGACTCCACAGGAGAGACCCAGTACTTC
TRBD1	TRBV7-8	TRBJ1-5	few	CASSLAWTGAARPQHF	TGTGCCAGCAGCTTAGCCTGGACAGGGGCCGCGAGGCCCCAGCATTTT
NA	TRBV6-1	TRBJ1-3	NA	CASSDVSGNTIYF	TGTGCCAGCAGTGATGTTTCTGGAAACACCATATATTTT
TRBD1	TRBV4-1	TRBJ1-5	NA	CASSPKTGTEDQPQHF	TGCGCCAGCAGCCCTAAAACCGGGACAGAAGATCAGCCCCAGCATTTT
NA	TRBV6-6	TRBJ2-5	NA	CASSYSRGHRTWGQYF	TGTGCCAGCAGTTACTCGCGTGGTCACCGAACGTGGGGCCAGTACTTC
TRBD1	TRBV20-1	TRBJ1-2	NA	CSAHTGGALFTF	TGCAGTGCCCATACAGGGGGCGCGCTTTTTACCTTC
TRBD2	TRBV11-2	TRBJ2-2	NA	CASSALAGGNTGELFF	TGTGCCAGCAGCGCCTTAGCGGGGGGGAACACCGGGGAGCTGTTTTTT
NA	TRBV6-6	TRBJ2-5	NA	CASSYSVGRANQETQYF	TGTGCCAGCAGTTACTCGGTGGGCAGGGCGAACCAAGAGACCCAGTACTTC
NA	TRBV7-2	TRBJ1-3	few	CASSWEDATSGNTIYF	TGTGCCAGCAGCTGGGAGGACGCGACCTCTGGAAACACCATATATTTT
NA	TRBV29-1	TRBJ1-4	NA	CSVALASFNEKLFF	TGCAGCGTTGCACTTGCCAGCTTTAATGAAAAACTGTTTTTT
TRBD1	TRBV19	TRBJ2-3	few	CASSTDRGFTTDTQYF	TGTGCCAGTAGTACGGACAGGGGTTTTACAACAGATACGCAGTATTTT
TRBD2	TRBV12-5	TRBJ2-1	NA	CATRGGGSYNEQFF	TGTGCTACCCGTGGGGGGGGCTCCTACAATGAGCAGTTCTTC
NA	TRBV27	TRBJ2-5	NA	CASSPPGRMDQETQYF	TGTGCCAGCAGTCCGCCGGGACGGATGGACCAAGAGACCCAGTACTTC